The 24 T cell receptor beta chains given below trace back to one sample, sequenced in a study of cytomegalovirus exposure and HLA in healthy donors. Use of 60 Vbeta and 13 Jbeta primers characterized the PCR. Data came from immunoSEQ multiplex PCR; TCRdb stores just in-frame clones and leaves some out. The table records under 150,000 clones, roughly three quarters of them present only once. Sequenced sample: PBMCs. The receptor source for this set is a man aged 25 to 40 in good health and CMV-seropositive.

This chain links TRBV7-9 with TRBJ1-2; a possible D gene is TRBD1 (6 bases). Germline V lookup: CDR1 SEHNR, CDR2 FQNEAQ (reference sequence). Trimming left V 5 bases short and J 13 bases short, with 17 bases between. The CDR3 is 12 amino acids. The CDR3, as DNA: TGTGCCAGCAGCCACGGGGGGCGTCTCGGCACCTTC. Translation gives CASSHGGRLGTF.

V usage is TRBV5-4 and J usage is TRBJ1-5; D is unresolved. Trimming removed 4 bases from V and 6 bases from J, with 8 bases in between. The CDR3 totals 12 residues. Per the germline V gene, CDR1 is SGHNT and CDR2 is YYREEE (reference sequence). CDR3 sequence reads: CASSLPGQPQHF. The CDR3 bases are TGTGCCAGCAGCCTGCCGGGTCAGCCCCAGCATTTT.

As regards this clone: The sample contains more than one DNA sequence encoding this CDR3. This chain connects TRBV9 to TRBJ2-7; a possible D gene is TRBD1 (7 bases). Trimming shortened V by 0 bases and J by 3 bases, and 10 bases separated the two germline ends. The CDR3 length is 14 residues. The germline V gene has CDR1 SGDLS and CDR2 YYNGEE. As DNA, the CDR3 is TGTGCCAGCAGCGTAGGGGGGGACAGCTACGAGCAGTACTTC. Residues: CASSVGGDSYEQYF.

This sequence joins TRBV11-2 and TRBJ2-3; the D is unclear. With 1 base removed from V and 0 bases from J, the gap between germline ends came to 8 bases. CDR1 and CDR2 from the germline V gene are SGHAT and FQNNGV. The CDR3 consists of 15 residues. The CDR3 spells CASSLGPGSTDTQYF. For the CDR3, the DNA is TGTGCCAGCAGCTTAGGGCCGGGTAGCACAGATACGCAGTATTTT.

The chain uses TRBV5-1 and TRBJ2-5, with 9 bases lining up with TRBD2. This CDR3 is built from 16 residues. Germline CDR1 SGHRS, CDR2 YFSETQ. With 0 bases clipped from V and 5 bases from J, the junction kept 8 bases outside the gene matches. The CDR3 DNA reads as TGCGCCAGCAGCTTGGCCTTTAGCGGGGGTATGGAGACCCAGTACTTC. This gives the protein CASSLAFSGGMETQYF.

V gene TRBV4-2 combines with J gene TRBJ2-6; 10 positions agree with TRBD1. The germline V gene encodes CDR1 LGHNA and CDR2 YNFKEQ. J gave up 2 bases and V 4 bases, and 5 bases lay outside the gene matches. CDR3 length: 17 amino acids. In DNA form, the CDR3 reads TGTGCCAGCAGCCCTAGACAGGGGGCTGCTGGGGCCAACGTCCTGACTTTC. It translates to CASSPRQGAAGANVLTF.

This clone was seen more than once but under ten times. The chain links TRBV5-1 to TRBJ2-5; D is perhaps TRBD2 (6 bases). V shed 0 bases and J shed 2 bases, with 17 bases lying between them. CDR3 length equals 17 residues. Germline V CDR1 and CDR2: SGHRS, YFSETQ. CDR3 sequence: CASSLGRDAIYQETQYF. The CDR3 coding sequence is TGCGCCAGCAGCTTGGGGCGGGACGCCATCTATCAAGAGACCCAGTACTTC.

CDR3 coding DNA: TGTGCCAGCAGTCCTATGACAGGGTTGGATGAAAAACTGTTTTTT. This translates into CASSPMTGLDEKLFF. This chain uses TRBV28 with TRBJ1-4, with 7 bases identical to TRBD1. CDR1 and CDR2 from the germline V gene are MDHEN and SYDVKM. The CDR3 has 15 residues. V gave up 5 bases and J gave up 6 bases; unmatched junction bases: 9.

This chain links TRBV5-1 with TRBJ1-1, with D possibly matching TRBD1 (5 bases). Trimming took off 3 bases at V and 0 bases at J, with 6 bases between the two ends. The CDR3 is 13 residues long. Germline V CDR1 and CDR2: SGHRS, YFSETQ. For the CDR3, the DNA is TGCGCCAGCAGCTCGACAGTGAACACTGAAGCTTTCTTT. Residues: CASSSTVNTEAFF. Drawing the rest from reference TRBV5-1 and TRBJ1-1, the complete variable domain is KAGVTQTPRYLIKTRGQQVTLSCSPISGHRSVSWYQQTPGQGLQFLFEYFSETQRNKGNFPGRFSGRQFSNSRSEMNVSTLELGDSALYLCASSSTVNTEAFFGQGTRLTVV.

V usage is TRBV7-3 and J usage is TRBJ2-3; D possibly corresponds to TRBD2 (6 bases). The CDR3 loop spans 13 amino acids. Germline CDR1 SGHTA, CDR2 FQGTGA. Trimming cost V 5 bases and J 3 bases, with 9 bases left between them. The CDR3 coding sequence is TGTGCCAGCAGCCGGGACTTTACAGATACGCAGTATTTT. This gives the protein CASSRDFTDTQYF.

This chain joins TRBV7-2 and TRBJ1-2, with TRBD1 matching over 7 bases. Germline CDR1 and CDR2: SGHTA and FQGNSA. V shed 1 base, J shed 7 bases, and the junction held 12 bases outside the gene matches. This CDR3 region has 16 residues. The CDR3 nucleotides read TGTGCCAGCAGCTTAGTTGGGGCAGGGGGGATGTTTGGCTACACCTTC. Translated, it gives CASSLVGAGGMFGYTF.

The chain uses TRBV7-2 and TRBJ1-2; D not resolved. Trimming cost V 1 base and J 0 bases, with 9 bases left between them. The CDR3 has 15 amino acids. Germline V lookup: CDR1 SGHTA, CDR2 FQGNSA. For the CDR3, the DNA is TGTGCCAGCAGCTTAGGAGGCAAATCTAACTATGGCTACACCTTC. It codes for CASSLGGKSNYGYTF. Full variable domain (rest looked up from reference TRBV7-2 and TRBJ1-2): GAGVSQSPSNKVTEKGKDVELRCDPISGHTALYWYRQSLGQGLEFLIYFQGNSAPDKSGLPSDRFSAERTGGSVSTLTIQRTQQEDSAVYLCASSLGGKSNYGYTFGSGTRLTVV.

This chain connects TRBV30 to TRBJ2-4, with 8 bases identical to TRBD2. V lost 0 bases to trimming and J lost 6 bases; unmatched junction nucleotides: 13. The germline V gene encodes CDR1 GTSNPN and CDR2 SVGIG (reference sequence). CDR3 length equals 17 residues. The CDR3 DNA is TGTGCCTGGAGTGTACAATGGAGCGGGAGTGCTGGAAACATTCAGTACTTC. Translating gives CAWSVQWSGSAGNIQYF. The full variable domain, its missing parts supplied by reference TRBV30 and TRBJ2-4, is SQTIHQWPATLVQPVGSPLSLECTVEGTSNPNLYWYRQAAGRGLQLLFYSVGIGQISSEVPQNLSASRPQDRQFILSSKKLLLSDSGFYLCAWSVQWSGSAGNIQYFGAGTRLSVL.

This clone was seen only a few times. CDR3 sequence (DNA): TGTGCCAGCAGCTTGCGGGGTACCTCCTACAATGAGCAGTTCTTC. This sequence encodes CASSLRGTSYNEQFF. The chain is built from TRBV7-2 and TRBJ2-1, with TRBD2 as a possible D gene (6 bases). V lost 3 bases, J lost 0 bases, and 9 bases lay in between. The CDR3 has 15 amino acids. The germline CDR1 and CDR2 sequences are SGHTA and FQGNSA.

The chain recombines TRBV11-3 with TRBJ2-5; 7 bases fit TRBD2. The CDR3 has 18 amino acids. The germline CDR1 and CDR2 sequences are SGHNT and YENEEA. With 1 base clipped from V and 0 bases from J, the junction kept 11 bases outside the gene matches. The CDR3 coding sequence is TGTGCCAGCAGCTTAGGCCGGTCGGCGGGGGTACACCAAGAGACCCAGTACTTC. Translation gives CASSLGRSAGVHQETQYF.

There are a few counts of this clone. The chain couples TRBV7-9 to TRBJ2-7, with no clear D. Germline values: CDR1 SEHNR, CDR2 FQNEAQ (reference sequence). Between the trimmed V and J ends, which lost 4 bases and 6 bases, there was a span of 16 bases. The CDR3 contains 14 residues. CDR3 sequence: CASSSWSILSEQYF. The CDR3 DNA reads as TGTGCCAGCAGCTCCTGGAGTATTCTTTCCGAGCAGTACTTC.

The chain combines TRBV5-1 with TRBJ1-1; D might be TRBD1 (6 bases). Germline-derived CDR1 and CDR2 are SGHRS and YFSETQ. V was cut by 5 bases and J by 7 bases, with 18 bases left in between. The CDR3 spans 14 residues. The CDR3 sequence: CASSYRTWDNEAFF. Written as DNA, the CDR3 is TGCGCCAGCAGTTACCGGACCTGGGACAATGAAGCTTTCTTT.

This clone showed up just once. CDR3 loop: CAIKAGPTSEQYF. CDR3 sequence (DNA): TGTGCCATCAAGGCAGGGCCGACTTCCGAGCAGTACTTC. The J gene is TRBJ2-7, the V gene TRBV6-6; D might be TRBD1 (5 bases). The CDR3 is 13 residues long. Germline V CDR1 and CDR2: MNHNY, SVGAGI (reference sequence). Trimming cost V 10 bases and J 6 bases, with 19 bases left between them.

The chain has TRBV19 and TRBJ1-2; D is undetermined. This CDR3 is 15 amino acids long. CDR1 LNHDA and CDR2 SQIVND come from the germline V gene (reference sequence). Trimming pared 1 base from V and 4 bases from J, leaving 13 bases between. The CDR3 sequence is CASSIGRFEVYGYTF. Written as DNA, the CDR3 is TGTGCCAGTAGTATAGGCCGGTTTGAGGTCTATGGCTACACCTTC.

The CDR3 spells CASSISRSSNQPQHF. The CDR3 DNA is TGTGCCAGCAGTATCTCCCGCAGTAGCAATCAGCCCCAGCATTTT. The genes are TRBV2 and TRBJ1-5; D uncertain. This CDR3 region has 15 residues. V lost 5 bases, J lost 0 bases, and 11 bases lay in between. Germline CDR1 reads SNHLY; CDR2 reads FYNNEI.

The chain carries TRBV5-1 and TRBJ1-5, with 7 positions matching TRBD1. This CDR3 has 17 residues. The J segment lost 0 bases and the V segment lost 0 bases, leaving 6 bases of the junction unmatched. Germline CDR1 is SGHRS and CDR2 is YFSETQ. CDR3 residues: CASSLGDREHSNQPQHF. The CDR3, as DNA: TGCGCCAGCAGCTTGGGAGACAGGGAACATAGCAATCAGCCCCAGCATTTT.

The rearrangement uses TRBV15 and TRBJ2-3, with D maybe TRBD1 (5 bases). The CDR3 has 15 amino acids. V lost 3 bases to trimming and J lost 0 bases, with 10 bases between them. Germline V lookup: CDR1 LNHNV, CDR2 YYDKDF (reference sequence). In DNA form, the CDR3 reads TGTGCCACCAGCAGGGGTACAGGAAGCACAGATACGCAGTATTTT. Protein product: CATSRGTGSTDTQYF.

This chain uses TRBV5-4 with TRBJ2-1; 10 bases align to TRBD2. Trimming took 0 bases from V and 1 from J; bases not matched to a gene: 1. CDR1 and CDR2 (germline): SGHNT, YYREEE (reference sequence). The CDR3 is 16 residues long. The CDR3 loop reads CASSLASGRSYNEQFF. DNA of the CDR3: TGTGCCAGCAGCTTGGCTAGCGGGAGATCCTACAATGAGCAGTTCTTC.

The chain joins TRBV29-1 to TRBJ2-7; D possibly corresponds to TRBD2 (5 bases). Germline V gene sequence: CDR1 SQVTM, CDR2 ANQGSEA. Trimming removed 5 bases at V and 6 bases at J, with 26 bases between. The CDR3 has 16 amino acids. The CDR3 nucleotides read TGCAGCGTTACCCTCCTTCCCAGCGGAGGTTATTCCGAGCAGTACTTC. It codes for CSVTLLPSGGYSEQYF.